What follows are 29 T cell receptor beta chains derived from one specimen sequenced in a study of identical twins. TCRdb itself ran the 5' RACE reads through MiXCR, one entry per CDR3 protein. The sample has about 920,000 distinct CDR3 sequences; 10% to 15% are singletons. The sample was also reused in another study, on yellow fever vaccine responses in identical twins.

The sequencing input was PBMCs. Every receptor here comes from a woman aged 18-29 years in good health.

The genes are TRBV5-1 and TRBJ2-7; 9 nucleotides align to TRBD1. The CDR3 contains 13 residues. Germline V gene sequence: CDR1 SGHRS, CDR2 YFSETQ. Losses at the gene ends were 7 bases for V and 6 bases for J; bases not matched to a gene: 8. The CDR3 loop reads CASRPGQGTEQYF. In nucleotides, the CDR3 is TGCGCCAGCCGGCCGGGACAGGGCACCGAGCAGTACTTC.

This clonotype has only a few counts. J is TRBJ2-1 and V is TRBV20-1, with D possibly matching TRBD1 (5 bases). The CDR3 totals 17 residues. The V and J ends lost 0 bases and 4 bases respectively, with 19 bases between them. Germline V gene lookup returns CDR1 DFQATT and CDR2 SNEGSKA (reference sequence). The CDR3 coding sequence is TGCAGTGCTAGAGAAATTGGGGCCTCCGCCGGGTACAATGAGCAGTTCTTC. Translating it yields CSAREIGASAGYNEQFF.

The chain has TRBV2 and TRBJ2-1; TRBD2 matches at 10 bases. The CDR3 sequence is 14 residues long. The V gene end was trimmed by 7 bases and the J gene end by 6 bases; junction bases not matched to a gene: 6. CDR1 and CDR2 (germline): SNHLY, FYNNEI. CDR3 region: CASTRGLASNEQFF. CDR3 nucleotides: TGTGCCAGCACAAGGGGACTAGCGAGCAATGAGCAGTTCTTC.

This clonotype has more than one count but fewer than ten. The rearrangement links TRBV5-5 to TRBJ1-2; D unresolved. Trimming removed 6 bases from V and 4 bases from J, with 19 bases in between. CDR3 length: 15 residues. CDR1 and CDR2 (germline): SGHKS, YYEKEE (reference sequence). This CDR3 reads CASTVGHPPGYGYTF. DNA of the CDR3: TGTGCCAGCACCGTAGGGCACCCGCCGGGCTATGGCTACACCTTC.

In this sample, this clonotype turned up many times. The chain joins TRBV12-3 or TRBV12-4 to TRBJ2-7, with TRBD1 as a possible D gene (5 bases). This CDR3 is 11 amino acids long. Trimming took 4 bases from V and 5 from J, leaving 6 bases between them. The CDR3 here is CASSSGHEQYV. In DNA form, the CDR3 reads TGTGCCAGCAGTTCAGGGCACGAGCAGTACGTC.

The V call is TRBV5-1, the J call TRBJ2-2, with D perhaps TRBD2 (6 bases). V was pared by 1 base and J by 1 base, with 8 bases between. The CDR3 contains 15 residues. Germline CDR1 SGHRS, CDR2 YFSETQ. DNA for the CDR3: TGCGCCAGCAGCTTGTGGCGGGAGAACACCGGGGAGCTGTTTTTT. Translated, it gives CASSLWRENTGELFF.

This clonotype was seen more than once but under ten times. This chain links TRBV2 with TRBJ2-2; D perhaps matches TRBD2 (5 bases). This CDR3 contains 15 residues. Trimming stripped 0 bases from V and 5 bases from J, with 10 bases between. Germline-derived CDR1 and CDR2 are SNHLY and FYNNEI. The CDR3 DNA is TGTGCCAGCAGTGAAGCCCCCGGCGGGACCGGGGAGCTGTTTTTT. Its translation is CASSEAPGGTGELFF.

This clonotype was counted ten times or more. The chain joins TRBV20-1 to TRBJ1-5, with D uncertain. Deletions cut 3 bases from V and 5 bases from J, with 11 bases between. The germline V gene encodes CDR1 DFQATT and CDR2 SNEGSKA (reference sequence). The CDR3 runs 13 residues. The CDR3 DNA follows: TGCAGTGCTAGTGATAGGGCCCATCAGCCCCAGCATTTT. Protein sequence: CSASDRAHQPQHF.

In its sample, this clonotype was seen a few times. In DNA form, the CDR3 reads TGTGCCAGTAGTAGAGGGACCTACGAGCAGTACGTC. As protein: CASSRGTYEQYV. This chain uses TRBV19 with TRBJ2-7, with a weak D call TRBD2 (5 bases). The CDR3 has 12 amino acids. Germline V gene data show CDR1 as LNHDA and CDR2 as SQIVND (reference sequence). V lost 4 bases and J lost 2, with 6 bases in between.

The V call is TRBV2, the J call TRBJ1-1, with D possibly TRBD1 on 6 matching bases. Germline CDR1 and CDR2: SNHLY and FYNNEI. The CDR3 is 15 residues long. With 6 bases removed from V and 5 bases from J, the gap between germline ends came to 19 bases. The CDR3 DNA sequence: TGTGCCAGCAGCGCCTTAGGGGGACGAGGGACTGAAGCTTTCTTT. It translates to CASSALGGRGTEAFF. Full variable domain (outside the CDR3, taken from reference TRBV2 and TRBJ1-1): EPEVTQTPSHQVTQMGQEVILRCVPISNHLYFYWYRQILGQKVEFLVSFYNNEISEKSEIFDDQFSVERPDGSNFTLKIRSTKLEDSAMYFCASSALGGRGTEAFFGQGTRLTVV.

This clonotype was counted a few times. This chain connects TRBV7-9 to TRBJ2-7, with 8 bases matching TRBD1. The CDR3 has 15 residues. Germline V gives CDR1 SEHNR, CDR2 FQNEAQ (reference sequence). The junction had 9 bases not matched to a gene; V was cut back by 7 bases and J by 1 base. The CDR3 spells CASKPQGAYSYEQYV. CDR3 nucleotides: TGTGCCAGCAAACCCCAGGGGGCCTATTCCTACGAGCAGTACGTC.

This clonotype came up a few times. The chain links TRBV9 to TRBJ2-7, with D possibly called TRBD1 or TRBD2 (6 bases each). Trimming took off 6 bases at V and 7 bases at J, with 20 bases between the two ends. This CDR3 has 14 amino acids. CDR1 and CDR2 (germline): SGDLS, YYNGEE. The CDR3 DNA reads TGTGCCAGCATCCTAAGGGGGGACGGTGGTGAGCAGTACTTC. This translates into CASILRGDGGEQYF.

This rearrangement joins TRBV12-3 or TRBV12-4 to TRBJ2-7; D perhaps matches TRBD2 (6 bases). The CDR3 spans 14 residues. Trimming removed 7 bases from V and 0 bases from J, with 13 bases in between. As DNA, the CDR3 is TGTGCCAGCAAGGTAGCGGAGAGCTCCTACGAGCAGTACTTC. It specifies CASKVAESSYEQYF.

The chain couples TRBV6-6 to TRBJ2-2; perhaps TRBD2 as D (6 bases). Germline lookup yields CDR1 MNHNY and CDR2 SVGAGI (reference sequence). The CDR3 contains 13 residues. Trimming took 6 bases from V and 6 from J, leaving 11 bases between them. The chain's CDR3 is CASRLAIPGELFF. CDR3 DNA: TGTGCCAGCAGACTAGCAATTCCCGGGGAGCTGTTTTTT.

The chain couples TRBV16 to TRBJ2-2; D unclear. V was cut by 7 bases and J by 6 bases, with 18 bases left in between. The CDR3 length is 15 residues. Germline V gene data show CDR1 as KGHSY and CDR2 as FQNENV. The CDR3 nucleotides read TGTGCCAGCAAACATGCCGGGCCCGCGGCCGGGGAGCTGTTTTTT. Translation: CASKHAGPAAGELFF.

Ten or more counts support this clonotype. The CDR3, as DNA: TGCAGTGCTAGAGGCCAGTACACCGGGGAGCTGTTTTTT. Its protein product is CSARGQYTGELFF. The V gene is TRBV20-1, the J gene TRBJ2-2; D not certain. CDR1 is DFQATT, CDR2 SNEGSKA, per germline (reference sequence). This CDR3 has 13 amino acids. V was trimmed by 1 base and J by 3 bases, leaving 6 bases between them.

This chain links TRBV5-6 with TRBJ1-4, with 7 positions matching TRBD1. The CDR3 has 16 amino acids. The V gene's germline CDR1 is SGHDT and CDR2 YYEEEE. V trimming: 3 bases; J trimming: 4 bases; junction bases outside the gene matches: 9. CDR3 in amino acids: CASSSSGDSINEKLFF. The CDR3 DNA follows: TGTGCCAGCAGCTCCAGTGGGGACAGCATTAATGAAAAACTGTTTTTT.

The chain combines TRBV20-1 with TRBJ2-5; the match to TRBD2 covers 7 bases. Trimming cost V 4 bases and J 0 bases; bases outside gene matches: 11. This CDR3 is built from 16 residues. Looked up from germline, CDR1 is DFQATT and CDR2 is SNEGSKA (reference sequence). The DNA of the CDR3 is TGCAGTGCTATTCTGTTGCTAGCGGAATACCAAGAGACCCAGTACTTC. Protein product: CSAILLLAEYQETQYF.

This clonotype was detected many times. The genes are TRBV28 and TRBJ1-5; possible D gene TRBD1, 5 bases. Germline V gene sequence: CDR1 MDHEN, CDR2 SYDVKM. Deletions cut 1 base from V and 6 bases from J, with 10 bases between. The CDR3 runs to 14 residues. CDR3 DNA sequence: TGTGCCAGCAGTTTATTACAGGCACGTCAGCCCCAGCATTTT. Its translation is CASSLLQARQPQHF.

This clonotype was detected a few times. The gene calls are TRBV4-1 and TRBJ2-2, with D perhaps being TRBD1 or TRBD2 (6 bases each). Trimming removed 1 base at V and 0 bases at J, with 15 bases between. Germline V gene lookup returns CDR1 MGHRA and CDR2 YSYEKL. This CDR3 contains 18 residues. Here the CDR3 DNA reads TGCGCCAGCAGCCAAGTCGGAGGGGGGCCCGCGAACACCGGGGAGCTGTTTTTT. Translating gives CASSQVGGGPANTGELFF.

The chain combines TRBV28 with TRBJ2-4; D may be TRBD1 or TRBD2 (5 bases each). This CDR3 comprises 17 residues. Germline V gene lookup returns CDR1 MDHEN and CDR2 SYDVKM. The V end was cut by 2 bases, the J end by 0 bases, with 14 bases between. The DNA of the CDR3 is TGTGCCAGCAGTTTACGTGGGACGGTGTTAGCCAAAAACATTCAGTACTTC. The encoded protein is CASSLRGTVLAKNIQYF.

This clonotype turned up a few times. This rearrangement joins TRBV2 to TRBJ2-3; TRBD2 matches 7 bases. The CDR3 loop spans 15 amino acids. Trimming at V came to 11 bases and at J to 0 bases, leaving 11 bases not matched to a gene. Germline V CDR1 and CDR2: SNHLY, FYNNEI. DNA for the CDR3: TGTGCCTCAGAGGGAGCGGGACGCAGCACAGATACGCAGTATTTT. This codes for CASEGAGRSTDTQYF.

In its sample, this clonotype was seen many times. Sequence at one end of the junction differs from germline and may be a read error. CDR3 nucleotide sequence: TGTGCCAGCAGTTTAAGTAGCGGGGGTAGTACAGATACGCAGTATTTT. Its translation: CASSLSSGGSTDTQYF. The rearrangement links TRBV5-1 to TRBJ2-3, with TRBD2 matching 9 bases. There are 16 residues in the CDR3. Germline CDR1 is SGHRS and CDR2 is YFSETQ.

The gene calls are TRBV18 and TRBJ2-5, with D perhaps TRBD1 or TRBD2 (5 bases each). V was pared by 3 bases and J by 2 bases, with 16 bases between. The CDR3 runs to 16 residues. CDR1 is KGHSH and CDR2 is LQKENI in the germline V gene. For the CDR3, the DNA is TGTGCCAGCTCACCTATGCAGGGACCGGTGCAAGAGACCCAGTACTTC. Protein: CASSPMQGPVQETQYF.

The V call is TRBV5-1, the J call TRBJ2-3; 12 nucleotides align to TRBD1. V lost 5 bases to trimming and J lost 4 bases; unmatched junction nucleotides: 17. CDR3 length equals 19 residues. Per germline, CDR1 SGHRS and CDR2 YFSETQ. In nucleotides, the CDR3 is TGCGCCAGCAGACCACAGTATTCCGGGACAGGGGGCTGGGCAGATACGCAGTATTTT. Its protein is CASRPQYSGTGGWADTQYF.

There are a few counts of this clonotype. The CDR3 bases are TGTGCCAGCAGCTTAGCGCTTAGACAGAACCTAGAGACCCAGTACTTC. It codes for CASSLALRQNLETQYF. The chain carries TRBV7-8 and TRBJ2-5; D may be TRBD1 (5 bases). V lost 0 bases and J lost 4, with 15 bases in between. The CDR3 loop spans 16 amino acids. Germline CDR1 reads SGHVS; CDR2 reads FQNEAQ.

This rearrangement joins TRBV11-2 to TRBJ2-7; no firm D call. Germline CDR1 SGHAT, CDR2 FQNNGV. The CDR3 runs to 12 residues. The V end was cut by 5 bases, the J end by 3 bases, with 8 bases between. CDR3 nucleotides: TGTGCCAGCAGCCACGACGGCTACGAGCAGTACGTC. Its protein product is CASSHDGYEQYV.

The genes are TRBV28 and TRBJ2-3; possibly TRBD1 or TRBD2 for D (5 bases each). Germline CDR1 is MDHEN and CDR2 is SYDVKM. V was trimmed by 8 bases and J by 4 bases, leaving 13 bases between them. The CDR3 runs 13 residues. The CDR3 is CASGTRSPDTQYF. In nucleotides, the CDR3 is TGTGCCAGCGGGACGCGGAGCCCAGATACGCAGTATTTT. The full variable domain, in which reference TRBV28 and TRBJ2-3 provide the parts outside the CDR3, is DVKVTQSSRYLVKRTGEKVFLECVQDMDHENMFWYRQDPGLGLRLIYFSYDVKMKEKGDIPEGYSVSREKKERFSLILESASTNQTSMYLCASGTRSPDTQYFGPGTRLTVL.

At least ten counts were recorded for this clonotype. V usage is TRBV10-3 and J usage is TRBJ2-3, with TRBD2 matching 8 bases. The trim removed 4 bases at V and 2 bases at J, leaving 5 bases unmatched. Germline-derived CDR1 and CDR2 are ENHRY and SYGVKD. The CDR3 extends over 15 amino acids. CDR3 DNA sequence: TGTGCCATCAGTGGGCCGGGGGGGACCACAGATACGCAGTATTTT. Amino acid sequence: CAISGPGGTTDTQYF.